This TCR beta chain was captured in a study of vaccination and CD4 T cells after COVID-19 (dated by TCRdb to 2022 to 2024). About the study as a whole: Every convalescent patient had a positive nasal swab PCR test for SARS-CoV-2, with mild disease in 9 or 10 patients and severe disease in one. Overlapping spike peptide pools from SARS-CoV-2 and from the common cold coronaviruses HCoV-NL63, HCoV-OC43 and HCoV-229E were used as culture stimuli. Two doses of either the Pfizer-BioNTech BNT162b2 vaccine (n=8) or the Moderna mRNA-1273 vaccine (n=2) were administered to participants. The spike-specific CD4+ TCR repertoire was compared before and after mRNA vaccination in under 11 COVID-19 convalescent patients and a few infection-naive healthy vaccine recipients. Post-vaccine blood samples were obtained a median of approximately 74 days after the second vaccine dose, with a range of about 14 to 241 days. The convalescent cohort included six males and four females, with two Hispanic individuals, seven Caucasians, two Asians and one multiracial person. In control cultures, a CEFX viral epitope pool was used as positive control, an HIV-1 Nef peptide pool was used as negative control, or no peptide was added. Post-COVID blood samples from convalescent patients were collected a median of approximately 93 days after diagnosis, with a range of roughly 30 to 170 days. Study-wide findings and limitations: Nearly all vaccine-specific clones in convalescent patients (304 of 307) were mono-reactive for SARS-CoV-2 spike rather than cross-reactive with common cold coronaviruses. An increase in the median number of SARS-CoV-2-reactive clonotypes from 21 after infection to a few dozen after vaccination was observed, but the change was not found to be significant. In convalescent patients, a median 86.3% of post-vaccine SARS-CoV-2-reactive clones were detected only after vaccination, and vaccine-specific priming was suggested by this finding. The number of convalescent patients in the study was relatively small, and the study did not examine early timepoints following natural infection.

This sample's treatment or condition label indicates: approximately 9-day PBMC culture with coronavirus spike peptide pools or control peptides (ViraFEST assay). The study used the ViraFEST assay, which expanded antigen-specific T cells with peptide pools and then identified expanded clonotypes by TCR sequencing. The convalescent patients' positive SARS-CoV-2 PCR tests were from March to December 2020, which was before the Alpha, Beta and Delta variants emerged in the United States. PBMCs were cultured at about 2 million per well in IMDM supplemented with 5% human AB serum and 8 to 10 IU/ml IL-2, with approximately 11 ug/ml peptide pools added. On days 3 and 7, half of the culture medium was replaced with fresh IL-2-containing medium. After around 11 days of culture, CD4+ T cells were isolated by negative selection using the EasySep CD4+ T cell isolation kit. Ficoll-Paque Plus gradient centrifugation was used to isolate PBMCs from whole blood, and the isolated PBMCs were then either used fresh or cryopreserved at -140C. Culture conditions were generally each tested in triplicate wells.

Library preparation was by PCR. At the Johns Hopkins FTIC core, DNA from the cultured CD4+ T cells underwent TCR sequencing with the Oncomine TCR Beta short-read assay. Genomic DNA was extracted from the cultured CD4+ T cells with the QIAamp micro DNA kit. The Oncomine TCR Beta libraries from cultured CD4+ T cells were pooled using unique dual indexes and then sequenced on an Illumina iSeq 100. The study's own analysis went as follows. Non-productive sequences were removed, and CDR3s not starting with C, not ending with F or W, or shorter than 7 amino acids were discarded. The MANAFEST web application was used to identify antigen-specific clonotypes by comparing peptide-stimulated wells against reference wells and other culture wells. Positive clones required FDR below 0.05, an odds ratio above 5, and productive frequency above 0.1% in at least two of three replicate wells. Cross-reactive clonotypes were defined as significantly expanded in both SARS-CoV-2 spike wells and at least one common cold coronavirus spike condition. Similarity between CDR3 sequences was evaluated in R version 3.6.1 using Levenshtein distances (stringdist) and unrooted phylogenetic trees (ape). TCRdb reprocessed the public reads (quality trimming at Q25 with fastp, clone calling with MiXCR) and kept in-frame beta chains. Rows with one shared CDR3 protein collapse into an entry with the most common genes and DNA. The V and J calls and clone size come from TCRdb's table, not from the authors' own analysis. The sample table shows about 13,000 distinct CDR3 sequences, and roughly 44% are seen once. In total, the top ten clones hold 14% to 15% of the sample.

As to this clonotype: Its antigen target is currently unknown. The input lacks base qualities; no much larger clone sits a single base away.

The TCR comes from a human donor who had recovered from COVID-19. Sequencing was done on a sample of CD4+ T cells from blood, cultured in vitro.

The sequenced DNA: TGCGCCAGCAGCCAAGGCCGGGGGGGGGCTTTGTCGACAGATACGCAGTATTTT. It encodes CASSQGRGGALSTDTQYF. The sequence joins TRBV4-1 to TRBJ2-3, with TRBD2 identical over 8 junction bases. For CDR1 and CDR2, the germline V gene lists MGHRA and YSYEKL. Counted from cysteine to phenylalanine, this CDR3 has 18 amino acids. Left in the record is the CDR3 DNA by itself, 54 bases read in frame from the first base. Trimmed from V: 1 base; trimmed from J: 3 bases; junction bases lacking a gene match: 12.